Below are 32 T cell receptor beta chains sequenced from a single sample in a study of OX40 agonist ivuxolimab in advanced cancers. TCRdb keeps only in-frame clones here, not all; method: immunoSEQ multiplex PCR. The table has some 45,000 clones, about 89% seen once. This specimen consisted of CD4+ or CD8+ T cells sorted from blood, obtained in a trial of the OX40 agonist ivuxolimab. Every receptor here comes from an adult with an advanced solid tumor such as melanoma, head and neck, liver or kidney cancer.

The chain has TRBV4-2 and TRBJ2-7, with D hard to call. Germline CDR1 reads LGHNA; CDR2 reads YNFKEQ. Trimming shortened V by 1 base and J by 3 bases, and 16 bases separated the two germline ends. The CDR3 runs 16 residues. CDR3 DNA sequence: TGTGCCAGCAGCCAAGCCTCTCGACCATCGCTCTACGAGCAGTACTTC. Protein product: CASSQASRPSLYEQYF.

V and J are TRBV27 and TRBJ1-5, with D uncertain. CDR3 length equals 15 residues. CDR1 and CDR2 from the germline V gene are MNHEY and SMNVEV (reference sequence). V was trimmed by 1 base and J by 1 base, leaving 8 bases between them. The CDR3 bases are TGTGCCAGCAGTTTATTCTTTTCGAGCAATCAGCCCCAGCATTTT. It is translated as CASSLFFSSNQPQHF.

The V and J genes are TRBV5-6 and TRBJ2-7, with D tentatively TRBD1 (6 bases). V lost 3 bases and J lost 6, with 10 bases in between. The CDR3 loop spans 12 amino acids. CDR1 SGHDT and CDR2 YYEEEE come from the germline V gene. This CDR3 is CASSWTDTEQYF. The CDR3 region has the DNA TGTGCCAGCAGCTGGACAGATACCGAGCAGTACTTC.

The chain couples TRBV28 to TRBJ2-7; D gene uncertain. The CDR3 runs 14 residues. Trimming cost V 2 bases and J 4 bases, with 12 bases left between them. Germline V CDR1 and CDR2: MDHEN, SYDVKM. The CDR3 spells CASSLGRISYEQYF. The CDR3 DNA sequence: TGTGCCAGCAGTTTAGGTAGGATTTCGTACGAGCAGTACTTC.

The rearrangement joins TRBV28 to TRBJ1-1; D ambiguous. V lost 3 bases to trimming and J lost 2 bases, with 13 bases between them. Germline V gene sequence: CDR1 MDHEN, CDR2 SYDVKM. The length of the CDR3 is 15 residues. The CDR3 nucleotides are TGTGCCAGCAGTTTTAGGCAGTTCGACAACACTGAAGCTTTCTTT. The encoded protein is CASSFRQFDNTEAFF.

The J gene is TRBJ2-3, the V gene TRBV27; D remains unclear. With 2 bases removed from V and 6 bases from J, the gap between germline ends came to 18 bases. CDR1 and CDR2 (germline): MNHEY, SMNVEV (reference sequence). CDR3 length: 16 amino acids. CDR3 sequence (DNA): TGTGCCAGCAGTTTACGAACTACCCCCGGAGCGGATACGCAGTATTTT. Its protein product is CASSLRTTPGADTQYF.

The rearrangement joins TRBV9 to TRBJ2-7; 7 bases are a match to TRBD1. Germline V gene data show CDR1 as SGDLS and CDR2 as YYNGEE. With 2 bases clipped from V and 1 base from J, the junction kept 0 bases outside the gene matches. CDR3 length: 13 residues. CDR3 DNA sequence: TGTGCCAGCAGCGTGGGACAGTCCTACGAGCAGTACTTC. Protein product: CASSVGQSYEQYF.

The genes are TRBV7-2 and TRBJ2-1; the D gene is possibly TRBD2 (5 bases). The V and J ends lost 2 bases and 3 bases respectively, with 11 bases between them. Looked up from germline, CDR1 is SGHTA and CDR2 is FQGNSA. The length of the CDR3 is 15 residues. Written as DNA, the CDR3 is TGTGCCAGCAGCTTAATATCAACTAGCTACAATGAGCAGTTCTTC. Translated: CASSLISTSYNEQFF.

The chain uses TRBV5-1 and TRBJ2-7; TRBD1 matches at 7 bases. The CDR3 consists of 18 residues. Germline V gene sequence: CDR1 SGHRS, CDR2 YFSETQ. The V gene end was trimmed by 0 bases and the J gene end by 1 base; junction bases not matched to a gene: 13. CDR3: CASSLEGQPIWESYEQYF. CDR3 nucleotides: TGCGCCAGCAGCTTGGAGGGACAGCCAATCTGGGAGTCCTACGAGCAGTACTTC. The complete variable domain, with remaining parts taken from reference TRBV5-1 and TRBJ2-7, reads KAGVTQTPRYLIKTRGQQVTLSCSPISGHRSVSWYQQTPGQGLQFLFEYFSETQRNKGNFPGRFSGRQFSNSRSEMNVSTLELGDSALYLCASSLEGQPIWESYEQYFGPGTRLTVT.

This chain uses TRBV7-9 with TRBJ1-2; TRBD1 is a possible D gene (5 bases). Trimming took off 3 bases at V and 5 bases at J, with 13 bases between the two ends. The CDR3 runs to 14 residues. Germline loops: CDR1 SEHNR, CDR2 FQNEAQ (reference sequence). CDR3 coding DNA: TGTGCCAGCAGCTTGGGGACGCCAGCGTATGGCTACACCTTC. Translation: CASSLGTPAYGYTF.

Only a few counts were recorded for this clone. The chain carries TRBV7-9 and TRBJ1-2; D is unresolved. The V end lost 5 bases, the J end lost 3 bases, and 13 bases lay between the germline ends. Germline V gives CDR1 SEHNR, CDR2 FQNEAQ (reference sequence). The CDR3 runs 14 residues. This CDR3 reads CASSPSGRHYGYTF. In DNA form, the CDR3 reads TGTGCCAGCAGCCCCTCAGGACGGCACTATGGCTACACCTTC.

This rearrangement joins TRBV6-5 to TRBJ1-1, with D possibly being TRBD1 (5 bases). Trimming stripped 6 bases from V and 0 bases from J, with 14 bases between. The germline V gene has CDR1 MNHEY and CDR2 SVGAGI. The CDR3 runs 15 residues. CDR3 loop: CASSPPGELNTEAFF. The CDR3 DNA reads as TGTGCCAGCAGCCCTCCGGGGGAACTGAACACTGAAGCTTTCTTT.

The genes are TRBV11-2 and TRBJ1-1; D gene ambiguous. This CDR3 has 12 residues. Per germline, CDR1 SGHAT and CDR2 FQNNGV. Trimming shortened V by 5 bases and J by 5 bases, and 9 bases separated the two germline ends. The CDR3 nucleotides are TGTGCCAGCAGCCTACTAAAGACTGAAGCTTTCTTT. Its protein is CASSLLKTEAFF.

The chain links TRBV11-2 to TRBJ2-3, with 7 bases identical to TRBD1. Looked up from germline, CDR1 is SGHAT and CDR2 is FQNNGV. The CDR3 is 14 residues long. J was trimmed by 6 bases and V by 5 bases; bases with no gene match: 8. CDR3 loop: CASSRTGESDTQYF. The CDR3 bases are TGTGCCAGCAGCAGAACAGGGGAGTCGGATACGCAGTATTTT.

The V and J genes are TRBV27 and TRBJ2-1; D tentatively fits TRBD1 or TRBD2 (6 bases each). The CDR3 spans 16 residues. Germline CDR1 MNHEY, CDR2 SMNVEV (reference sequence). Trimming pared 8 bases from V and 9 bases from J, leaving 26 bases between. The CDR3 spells CASLIRGDVRGAEQFF. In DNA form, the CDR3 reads TGTGCCAGCCTTATCAGGGGTGATGTGAGGGGGGCTGAGCAGTTCTTC.

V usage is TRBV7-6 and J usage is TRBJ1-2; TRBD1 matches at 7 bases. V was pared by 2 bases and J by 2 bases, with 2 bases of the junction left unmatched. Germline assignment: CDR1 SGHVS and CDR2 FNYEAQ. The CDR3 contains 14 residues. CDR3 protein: CASSLSGQNYGYTF. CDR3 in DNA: TGTGCCAGCAGCTTATCGGGACAGAACTATGGCTACACCTTC.

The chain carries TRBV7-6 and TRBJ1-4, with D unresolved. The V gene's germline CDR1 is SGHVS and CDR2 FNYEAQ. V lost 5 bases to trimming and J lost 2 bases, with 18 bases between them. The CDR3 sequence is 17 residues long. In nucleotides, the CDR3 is TGTGCCAGCAGCCCTTTAAGGCTGGCCTCGACTAATGAAAAACTGTTTTTT. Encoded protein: CASSPLRLASTNEKLFF.

CDR3 nucleotide sequence: TGTGCCAGCAGCTTGCTCGGTGGTGACTCTGGAAACACCATATATTTT. It is translated as CASSLLGGDSGNTIYF. The chain uses TRBV5-4 and TRBJ1-3; D unclear. Trimming left V 1 base short and J 0 bases short, with 11 bases between. The CDR3 is made up of 16 amino acids. CDR1 SGHNT and CDR2 YYREEE come from the germline V gene (reference sequence). Complete variable domain (other parts from reference TRBV5-4 and TRBJ1-3): ETGVTQSPTHLIKTRGQQVTLRCSSQSGHNTVSWYQQALGQGPQFIFQYYREEENGRGNFPPRFSGLQFPNYSSELNVNALELDDSALYLCASSLLGGDSGNTIYFGEGSWLTVV.

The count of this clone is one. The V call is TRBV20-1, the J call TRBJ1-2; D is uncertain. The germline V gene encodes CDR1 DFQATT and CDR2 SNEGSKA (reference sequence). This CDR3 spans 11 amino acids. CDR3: CSLGPNYGYTF. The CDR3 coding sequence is TGCAGCCTGGGTCCTAACTATGGCTACACCTTC.

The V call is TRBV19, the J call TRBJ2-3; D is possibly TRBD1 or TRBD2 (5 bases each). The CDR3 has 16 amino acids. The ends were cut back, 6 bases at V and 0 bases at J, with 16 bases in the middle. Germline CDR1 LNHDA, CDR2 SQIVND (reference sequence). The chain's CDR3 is CASSDGTAASTDTQYF. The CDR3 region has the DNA TGTGCCAGTAGCGATGGGACCGCCGCTAGCACAGATACGCAGTATTTT.

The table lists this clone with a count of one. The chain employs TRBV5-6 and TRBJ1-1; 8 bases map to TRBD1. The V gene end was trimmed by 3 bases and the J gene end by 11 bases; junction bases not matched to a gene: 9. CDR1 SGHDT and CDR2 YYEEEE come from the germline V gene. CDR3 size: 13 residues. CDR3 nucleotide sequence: TGTGCCAGCAGCTCTGGACAGGGTTATATGGCTTTCTTT. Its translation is CASSSGQGYMAFF.

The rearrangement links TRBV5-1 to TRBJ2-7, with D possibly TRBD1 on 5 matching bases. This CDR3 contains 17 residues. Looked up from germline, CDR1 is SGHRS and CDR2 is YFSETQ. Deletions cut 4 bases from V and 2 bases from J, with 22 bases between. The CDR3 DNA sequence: TGCGCCAGCAGCCCGGGCCACGGTTCAGGGAAACCCTACGAGCAGTACTTC. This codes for CASSPGHGSGKPYEQYF.

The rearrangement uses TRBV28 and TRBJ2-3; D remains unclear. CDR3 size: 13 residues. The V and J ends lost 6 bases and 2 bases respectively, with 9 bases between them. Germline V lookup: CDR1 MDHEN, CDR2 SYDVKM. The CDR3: CASSPTLTDTQYF. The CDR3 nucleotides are TGTGCCAGCAGCCCGACCCTCACAGATACGCAGTATTTT.

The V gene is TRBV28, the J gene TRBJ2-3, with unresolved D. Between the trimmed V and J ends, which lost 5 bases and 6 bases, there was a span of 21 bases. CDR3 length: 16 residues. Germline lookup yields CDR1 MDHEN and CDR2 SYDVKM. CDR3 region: CASSIHSGDLMDTQYF. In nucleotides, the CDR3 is TGTGCCAGCAGTATTCATTCAGGCGATTTGATGGATACGCAGTATTTT.

The CDR3 is CASSPSGTRGNTEAFF. CDR3 coding DNA: TGTGCCAGCAGTCCCTCCGGGACAAGGGGGAACACTGAAGCTTTCTTT. J is TRBJ1-1 and V is TRBV2; D possibly corresponds to TRBD1 (6 bases). CDR1 is SNHLY, CDR2 FYNNEI, per germline. The CDR3 runs 16 residues. V lost 5 bases and J 1 base, leaving 17 bases between the germline ends.

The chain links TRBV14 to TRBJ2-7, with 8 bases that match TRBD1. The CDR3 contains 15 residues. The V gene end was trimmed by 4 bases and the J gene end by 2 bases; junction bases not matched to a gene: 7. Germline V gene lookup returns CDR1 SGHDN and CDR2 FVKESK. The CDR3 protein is CASSRTDRGPYEQYF. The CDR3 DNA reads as TGTGCCAGCAGCCGAACCGACAGGGGACCCTACGAGCAGTACTTC. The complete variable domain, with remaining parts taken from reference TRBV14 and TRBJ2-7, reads EAGVTQFPSHSVIEKGQTVTLRCDPISGHDNLYWYRRVMGKEIKFLLHFVKESKQDESGMPNNRFLAERTGGTYSTLKVQPAELEDSGVYFCASSRTDRGPYEQYFGPGTRLTVT.

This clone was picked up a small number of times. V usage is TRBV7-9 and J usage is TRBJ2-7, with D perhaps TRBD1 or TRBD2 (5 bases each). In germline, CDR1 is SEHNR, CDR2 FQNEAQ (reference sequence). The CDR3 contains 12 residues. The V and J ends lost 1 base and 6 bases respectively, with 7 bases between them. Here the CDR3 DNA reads TGTGCCAGCAGCTTAGGAGGGACCGAGCAGTACTTC. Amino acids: CASSLGGTEQYF.

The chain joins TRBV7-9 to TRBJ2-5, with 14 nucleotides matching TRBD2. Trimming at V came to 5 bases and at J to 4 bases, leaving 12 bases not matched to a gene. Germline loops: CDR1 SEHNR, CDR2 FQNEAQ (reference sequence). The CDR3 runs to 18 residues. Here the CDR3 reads CASSPPGLAGEVGETQYF. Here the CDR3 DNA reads TGTGCCAGCAGCCCACCGGGACTAGCGGGGGAGGTAGGAGAGACCCAGTACTTC.

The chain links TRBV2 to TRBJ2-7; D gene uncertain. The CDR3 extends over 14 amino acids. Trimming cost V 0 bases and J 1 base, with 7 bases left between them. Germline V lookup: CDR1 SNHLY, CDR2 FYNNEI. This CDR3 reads CASSEALLSYEQYF. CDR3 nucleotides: TGTGCCAGCAGTGAAGCGCTGCTTTCCTACGAGCAGTACTTC.

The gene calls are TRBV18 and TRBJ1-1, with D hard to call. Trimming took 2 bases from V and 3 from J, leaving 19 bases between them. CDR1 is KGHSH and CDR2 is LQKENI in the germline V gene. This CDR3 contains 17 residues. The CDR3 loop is CASSPSRARAMDTEAFF. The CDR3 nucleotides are TGTGCCAGCTCACCAAGTAGGGCTCGGGCGATGGACACTGAAGCTTTCTTT.

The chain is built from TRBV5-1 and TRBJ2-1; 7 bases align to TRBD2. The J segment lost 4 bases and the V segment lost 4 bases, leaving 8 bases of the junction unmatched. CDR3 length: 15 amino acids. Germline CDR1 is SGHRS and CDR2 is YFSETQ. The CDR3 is CASSPWGGEYNEQFF. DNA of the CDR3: TGCGCCAGCAGCCCCTGGGGGGGAGAATACAATGAGCAGTTCTTC.

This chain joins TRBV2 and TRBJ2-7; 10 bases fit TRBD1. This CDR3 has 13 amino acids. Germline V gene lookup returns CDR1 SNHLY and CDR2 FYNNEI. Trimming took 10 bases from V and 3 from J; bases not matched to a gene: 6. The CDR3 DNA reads TGTGCCACGCCGGGACAGGGGAGCTACGAGCAGTACTTC. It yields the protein CATPGQGSYEQYF.